Listed here are 32 T cell receptor beta chains from one sample, sequenced in a study of blood T cell repertoires in COVID-19. Here immunoSEQ multiplex PCR was the method, and the copy in TCRdb shows in-frame clones only, minus some. The sample carries about 120,000 clones, 85% to 90% recorded once. The sample was peripheral blood. The receptors stem from a woman aged 55-70 years with COVID-19, enrolled during active disease.

The chain employs TRBV27 and TRBJ2-5; 11 nucleotides agree with TRBD2. Germline CDR1 MNHEY, CDR2 SMNVEV (reference sequence). CDR3 length: 14 residues. With 5 bases clipped from V and 3 bases from J, the junction kept 2 bases outside the gene matches. The CDR3 sequence: CASSKLAGEETQYF. CDR3 DNA sequence: TGTGCCAGCAGTAAACTAGCGGGGGAAGAGACCCAGTACTTC.

The genes are TRBV6-5 and TRBJ1-5, with D tentatively TRBD1 (5 bases). CDR1 is MNHEY and CDR2 is SVGAGI in the germline V gene. Between the trimmed V and J ends, which lost 10 bases and 5 bases, there was a span of 18 bases. The CDR3 loop spans 14 amino acids. The CDR3 loop reads CATAIRGLYQPQHF. DNA for the CDR3: TGTGCCACCGCCATCCGGGGGTTGTATCAGCCCCAGCATTTT.

The rearrangement joins TRBV5-4 to TRBJ2-3, with TRBD2 as a possible D gene (5 bases). The CDR3 sequence is 13 residues long. The germline gives CDR1 SGHNT, CDR2 YYREEE (reference sequence). V was trimmed by 4 bases and J by 4 bases, leaving 10 bases between them. As DNA, the CDR3 is TGTGCCAGCAGCGGGCAGCGGCCAGATACGCAGTATTTT. Its protein is CASSGQRPDTQYF.

A single count supports this clone. The rearrangement links TRBV18 to TRBJ1-6, with unresolved D. From germline, CDR1 is KGHSH and CDR2 LQKENI. The CDR3 consists of 15 residues. Trimming cost V 3 bases and J 7 bases, with 13 bases left between them. Here the CDR3 reads CASSPGFLSNSPLHF. CDR3 nucleotide sequence: TGTGCCAGCTCACCCGGGTTTTTGTCAAATTCACCCCTCCACTTT.

The chain links TRBV7-2 to TRBJ1-6; the D gene is possibly TRBD1 (5 bases). The germline CDR1 and CDR2 sequences are SGHTA and FQGNSA. Trimming shortened V by 6 bases and J by 1 base, and 16 bases separated the two germline ends. The CDR3 extends over 17 amino acids. CDR3 in DNA: TGTGCCAGCAGTCGACAGAATCTTAGGTCCTATAATTCACCCCTCCACTTT. This encodes CASSRQNLRSYNSPLHF.

This sequence joins TRBV6-2 or TRBV6-3 and TRBJ2-5, with 9 bases aligning to TRBD2. The germline V gene has CDR1 MNHEY and CDR2 SVGEGT. The CDR3 loop spans 14 amino acids. V trimming: 6 bases; J trimming: 6 bases; junction bases outside the gene matches: 8. This CDR3 reads CASSTGLAVKTQYF. For the CDR3, the DNA is TGTGCCAGCAGCACGGGACTAGCTGTTAAGACCCAGTACTTC.

The rearrangement joins TRBV4-3 to TRBJ1-2; D gene uncertain. The germline V and J ends were trimmed by 5 bases and 5 bases, with 9 bases remaining between them. The CDR3 is 12 residues long. CDR1 is LGHNA, CDR2 YSLEER, per germline. DNA of the CDR3: TGCGCCAGCAGCGGCTCGGAGTATGGCTACACCTTC. Translation: CASSGSEYGYTF.

The CDR3 here is CASSQGRSNSPLHF. CDR3 bases: TGTGCCAGCAGCCAAGGGAGGTCTAATTCACCCCTCCACTTT. The rearrangement uses TRBV3-1 (or the pseudogene TRBV3-2) and TRBJ1-6; D gene uncertain. There are 14 residues in the CDR3. CDR1 and CDR2 (germline): LGHDT, YNNKEL (reference sequence). Trimming removed 1 base at V and 6 bases at J, with 7 bases between.

CDR3 loop: CASNRDNYGYTF. The CDR3 bases are TGTGCCTCTAACAGGGATAACTATGGCTACACCTTC. The rearrangement links TRBV30 to TRBJ1-2; D is perhaps TRBD1 (6 bases). Germline CDR1 and CDR2: GTSNPN and SVGIG (reference sequence). Trimming took 7 bases from V and 1 from J, leaving 10 bases between them. This CDR3 contains 12 residues.

CDR3 bases: TGCGCCAGCAGCTTGGCACAGGGTAGTCCTTATGGCTACACCTTC. It yields the protein CASSLAQGSPYGYTF. The chain links TRBV5-1 to TRBJ1-2; a possible D gene is TRBD1 (6 bases). The CDR3 extends over 15 amino acids. Deletions cut 0 bases from V and 5 bases from J, with 14 bases between. Germline V lookup: CDR1 SGHRS, CDR2 YFSETQ.

The V call is TRBV14, the J call TRBJ2-5; perhaps TRBD2 as D (6 bases). CDR1 is SGHDN, CDR2 FVKESK, per germline. V was clipped by 0 bases and J by 1 base, with 15 bases between them. The CDR3 contains 17 residues. CDR3: CASSQDALLAGQETQYF. The CDR3 DNA reads TGTGCCAGCAGCCAAGATGCGTTACTAGCTGGCCAAGAGACCCAGTACTTC.

The chain recombines TRBV4-3 with TRBJ1-2; 8 nucleotides line up with TRBD1. The CDR3 length is 16 residues. V gave up 5 bases and J gave up 4 bases; unmatched junction bases: 12. From germline, CDR1 is LGHNA and CDR2 YSLEER. DNA for the CDR3: TGCGCCAGCAGCTTGGGCAGGGGGCTTGAATCCTATGGCTACACCTTC. Translated, it gives CASSLGRGLESYGYTF.

The chain combines TRBV20-1 with TRBJ1-1; a possible D gene is TRBD1 (6 bases). The CDR3 has 14 residues. In germline, CDR1 is DFQATT, CDR2 SNEGSKA (reference sequence). V shed 3 bases and J shed 0 bases, with 11 bases lying between them. The CDR3: CSASRGAVNTEAFF. The CDR3 region has the DNA TGCAGTGCTAGTCGGGGGGCGGTGAACACTGAAGCTTTCTTT.

J is TRBJ2-7 and V is TRBV18, with 8 bases lining up with TRBD1. J gave up 0 bases and V 6 bases, and 4 bases lay outside the gene matches. The V gene's germline CDR1 is KGHSH and CDR2 LQKENI. The CDR3 spans 14 residues. CDR3 DNA: TGTGCCAGCTCCGGGGACAGGCACTCCTACGAGCAGTACTTC. Translation gives CASSGDRHSYEQYF. Full variable domain (rest looked up from reference TRBV18 and TRBJ2-7): NAGVMQNPRHLVRRRGQEARLRCSPMKGHSHVYWYRQLPEEGLKFMVYLQKENIIDESGMPKERFSAEFPKEGPSILRIQQVVRGDSAAYFCASSGDRHSYEQYFGPGTRLTVT.

The chain employs TRBV5-1 and TRBJ1-2, with 7 positions matching TRBD1. Germline V gene sequence: CDR1 SGHRS, CDR2 YFSETQ. This CDR3 comprises 15 residues. Trimming cost V 4 bases and J 5 bases; bases outside gene matches: 11. CDR3 amino acids: CASSTTGTDRYGYTF. The CDR3 DNA follows: TGCGCCAGCAGCACAACCGGGACAGATAGATATGGCTACACCTTC.

The genes are TRBV18 and TRBJ1-2; D is perhaps TRBD1 (6 bases). V was pared by 6 bases and J by 0 bases, with 14 bases between. The CDR3 is 15 amino acids. In germline, CDR1 is KGHSH, CDR2 LQKENI. CDR3 sequence: CASSTKGGTNYGYTF. As DNA, the CDR3 is TGTGCCAGCTCGACAAAGGGGGGGACTAACTATGGCTACACCTTC.

CDR3 coding DNA: TGTGCCAGCAGTGAAGCTACCCAGGAGACCCAGTACTTC. Translating gives CASSEATQETQYF. This chain joins TRBV6-1 and TRBJ2-5; D is unresolved. This CDR3 is built from 13 residues. Deletions cut 0 bases from V and 5 bases from J, with 7 bases between. Germline V gene sequence: CDR1 MNHNS, CDR2 SASEGT.

The CDR3 DNA sequence: TGTGCCTGGGTAGGGGGGACAGGGGCGACAATAGGGCAGTTCTTC. It translates to CAWVGGTGATIGQFF. V and J are TRBV30 and TRBJ2-1, with TRBD1 matching 10 bases. J gave up 12 bases and V 5 bases, and 16 bases lay outside the gene matches. The germline V gene encodes CDR1 GTSNPN and CDR2 SVGIG (reference sequence). The CDR3 totals 15 residues.

About this clone: The junction differs from germline at one of its ends, possibly a read error. J is TRBJ1-4 and V is TRBV30; D is perhaps TRBD1 (6 bases). The CDR3 totals 11 residues. The V gene's germline CDR1 is GTSNPN and CDR2 SVGIG (reference sequence). DNA for the CDR3: TGTGCCTGGAGTGGCCGGGACACCCTCCATTTT. This gives the protein CAWSGRDTLHF. Variable domain in full (rest from reference TRBV30 and TRBJ1-4): SQTIHQWPATLVQPVGSPLSLECTVEGTSNPNLYWYRQAAGRGLQLLFYSVGIGQISSEVPQNLSASRPQDRQFILSSKKLLLSDSGFYLCAWSGRDTLHFGSGTQLSVL.

This chain connects TRBV19 to TRBJ1-4; 7 bases are shared with TRBD1. Germline V lookup: CDR1 LNHDA, CDR2 SQIVND (reference sequence). This CDR3 has 13 residues. J lost 8 bases, V lost 4 bases, and 4 bases had no gene match. CDR3 coding DNA: TGTGCCAGTAGTAGGAGGGGGCTCGAAAAACTGTTTTTT. Translation: CASSRRGLEKLFF.

This clone has a single count. The chain employs TRBV5-6 and TRBJ1-2; no firm D call. The V gene's germline CDR1 is SGHDT and CDR2 YYEEEE. V was clipped by 3 bases and J by 4 bases, with 13 bases between them. The CDR3 totals 14 residues. Written as DNA, the CDR3 is TGTGCCAGCAGCTCCCGACCGGGGTTCTATGGCTACACCTTC. This gives the protein CASSSRPGFYGYTF.

The chain links TRBV2 to TRBJ1-1; a weak D match, TRBD1 (5 bases). This CDR3 region has 16 residues. Trimming left V 3 bases short and J 3 bases short, with 17 bases between. Germline V gives CDR1 SNHLY, CDR2 FYNNEI. The CDR3 DNA reads TGTGCCAGCAGTGAGTTTAAGGACACTTGGGACACTGAAGCTTTCTTT. Translating gives CASSEFKDTWDTEAFF.

V and J are TRBV21-1 and TRBJ1-4; TRBD1, the D gene given by the table, was not confirmed from the DNA. TRBV21-1 is a pseudogene segment. This CDR3 region has 17 residues. DNA for the CDR3: TGTGCCAGCAGCAACCCACAGGGGGCCCAAACTAATGAAAAACTGTTTTTT. This sequence encodes CASSNPQGAQTNEKLFF.

This sequence joins TRBV6-2 or TRBV6-3 and TRBJ1-1, with D tentatively TRBD1 (5 bases). V dropped 2 bases and J dropped 8 bases, with 24 bases sitting between them. From germline, CDR1 is MNHEY and CDR2 SVGEGT. The CDR3 contains 17 residues. DNA of the CDR3: TGTGCCAGCAGTTACCCCTTTGGGCAGGGCGAGAACGGCGAAGCTTTCTTT. Translating gives CASSYPFGQGENGEAFF.

This sequence joins TRBV30 and TRBJ1-2; D call uncertain. The CDR3 spans 13 residues. Trimming removed 0 bases from V and 5 bases from J, with 10 bases in between. Germline V gives CDR1 GTSNPN, CDR2 SVGIG (reference sequence). CDR3 amino acids: CAWSVGGDYGYTF. In DNA form, the CDR3 reads TGTGCCTGGAGTGTAGGCGGAGATTATGGCTACACCTTC.

This chain links TRBV6-5 with TRBJ1-5; D possibly corresponds to TRBD1 (6 bases). This CDR3 has 15 amino acids. The germline V gene encodes CDR1 MNHEY and CDR2 SVGAGI. Trimming pared 2 bases from V and 5 bases from J, leaving 13 bases between. The CDR3 DNA reads TGTGCCAGCAGTTACCCGACAGGTTCCGATCAGCCCCAGCATTTT. It is translated as CASSYPTGSDQPQHF.

The chain is built from TRBV3-1 (or the pseudogene TRBV3-2) and TRBJ1-1, with unresolved D. V lost 1 base and J 4 bases, leaving 7 bases between the germline ends. CDR3 length: 13 amino acids. Per germline, CDR1 LGHDT and CDR2 YNNKEL (reference sequence). CDR3 in amino acids: CASSQVAGTEAFF. The CDR3 nucleotides read TGTGCCAGCAGCCAAGTAGCCGGCACTGAAGCTTTCTTT.

The CDR3 loop reads CASSSRQGAQPQHF. For the CDR3, the DNA is TGTGCCAGCAGTTCTCGACAGGGTGCTCAGCCCCAGCATTTT. The rearrangement joins TRBV27 to TRBJ1-5; TRBD1 matches at 7 bases. This CDR3 contains 14 residues. With 4 bases clipped from V and 6 bases from J, the junction kept 6 bases outside the gene matches. The germline CDR1 and CDR2 sequences are MNHEY and SMNVEV (reference sequence).

The chain links TRBV3-1 (or the pseudogene TRBV3-2) to TRBJ1-1; TRBD1 might be the D (5 bases). V was cut by 3 bases and J by 2 bases, with 10 bases left in between. Germline V lookup: CDR1 LGHDT, CDR2 YNNKEL (reference sequence). The CDR3 length is 14 residues. The CDR3 region is CASSQGGDNTEAFF. As DNA, the CDR3 is TGTGCCAGCAGCCAGGGGGGGGACAACACTGAAGCTTTCTTT.

The CDR3 coding sequence is TGTGCCAGTAGTGTCTCCTGGTCGGGATCGGGTGAAGCTTTCTTT. It specifies CASSVSWSGSGEAFF. V and J are TRBV19 and TRBJ1-1; D unclear. V lost 5 bases and J 7 bases, leaving 20 bases between the germline ends. The CDR3 runs to 15 residues. Germline V gene lookup returns CDR1 LNHDA and CDR2 SQIVND (reference sequence).

V usage is TRBV27 and J usage is TRBJ1-2; D unclear. Germline V gene sequence: CDR1 MNHEY, CDR2 SMNVEV (reference sequence). The CDR3 runs to 13 residues. V lost 6 bases to trimming and J lost 2 bases, with 10 bases between them. The CDR3 DNA reads TGTGCCAGCAGCCCACCGGGAAACTATGGCTACACCTTC. Its protein product is CASSPPGNYGYTF.

CDR3 DNA: TGTGCCAGCAGCGTAACCGGGACTGGGTCCTACAATGAGCAGTTCTTC. It encodes CASSVTGTGSYNEQFF. The gene calls are TRBV9 and TRBJ2-1; D may be TRBD2 (6 bases). The CDR3 has 16 residues. Germline V gene sequence: CDR1 SGDLS, CDR2 YYNGEE. Trimming removed 1 base from V and 1 base from J, with 12 bases in between.